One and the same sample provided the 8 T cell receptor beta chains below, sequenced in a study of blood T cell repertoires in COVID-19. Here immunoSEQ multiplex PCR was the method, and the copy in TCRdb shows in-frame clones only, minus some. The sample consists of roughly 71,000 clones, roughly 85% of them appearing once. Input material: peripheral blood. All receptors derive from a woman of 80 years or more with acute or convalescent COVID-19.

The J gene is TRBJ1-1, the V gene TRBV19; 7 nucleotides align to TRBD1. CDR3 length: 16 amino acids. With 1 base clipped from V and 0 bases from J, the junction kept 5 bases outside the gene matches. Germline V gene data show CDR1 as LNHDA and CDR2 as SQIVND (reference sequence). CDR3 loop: CASSIGGRGLNTEAFF. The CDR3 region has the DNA TGTGCCAGTAGTATAGGAGGAAGGGGGCTGAACACTGAAGCTTTCTTT.

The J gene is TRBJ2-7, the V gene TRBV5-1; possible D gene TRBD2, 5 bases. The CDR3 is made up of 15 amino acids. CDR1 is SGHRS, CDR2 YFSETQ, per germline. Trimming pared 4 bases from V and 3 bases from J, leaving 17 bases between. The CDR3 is CASSPREDSNYEQYF. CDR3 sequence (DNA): TGCGCCAGCAGCCCCCGAGAGGACTCGAACTACGAGCAGTACTTC.

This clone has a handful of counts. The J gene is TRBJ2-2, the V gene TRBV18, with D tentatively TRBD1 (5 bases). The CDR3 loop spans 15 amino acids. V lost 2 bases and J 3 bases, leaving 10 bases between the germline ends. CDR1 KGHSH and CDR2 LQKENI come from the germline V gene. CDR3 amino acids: CASSPSQGDTGELFF. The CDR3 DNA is TGTGCCAGCTCACCAAGCCAGGGTGACACCGGGGAGCTGTTTTTT.

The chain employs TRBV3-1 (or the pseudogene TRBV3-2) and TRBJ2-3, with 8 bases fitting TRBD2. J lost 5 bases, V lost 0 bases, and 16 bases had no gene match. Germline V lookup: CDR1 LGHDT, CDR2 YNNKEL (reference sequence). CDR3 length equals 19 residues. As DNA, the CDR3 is TGTGCCAGCAGCCAAGACATCAGCGGGAGAGGCGAGGTAGGAGATACGCAGTATTTT. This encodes CASSQDISGRGEVGDTQYF.

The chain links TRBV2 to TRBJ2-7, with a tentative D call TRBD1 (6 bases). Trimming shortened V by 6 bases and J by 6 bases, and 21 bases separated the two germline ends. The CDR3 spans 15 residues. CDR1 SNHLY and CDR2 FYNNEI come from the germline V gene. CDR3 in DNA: TGTGCCAGCAGAGAGGGACACCTTTCTCTGAGCGAGCAGTACTTC. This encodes CASREGHLSLSEQYF.

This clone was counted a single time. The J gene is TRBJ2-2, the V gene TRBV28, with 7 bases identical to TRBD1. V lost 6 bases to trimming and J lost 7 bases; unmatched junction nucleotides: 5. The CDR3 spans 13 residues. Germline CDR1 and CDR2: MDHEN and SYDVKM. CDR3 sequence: CASRRGQVGELFF. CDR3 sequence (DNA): TGTGCCAGCAGGAGGGGGCAAGTCGGGGAGCTGTTTTTT.

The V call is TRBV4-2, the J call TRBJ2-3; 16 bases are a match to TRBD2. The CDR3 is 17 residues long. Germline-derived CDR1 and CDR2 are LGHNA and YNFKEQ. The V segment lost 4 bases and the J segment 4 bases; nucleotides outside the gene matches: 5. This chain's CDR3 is CASSRVGTSGGADTQYF. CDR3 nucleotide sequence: TGTGCCAGCAGCCGAGTGGGGACTAGCGGGGGGGCAGATACGCAGTATTTT.

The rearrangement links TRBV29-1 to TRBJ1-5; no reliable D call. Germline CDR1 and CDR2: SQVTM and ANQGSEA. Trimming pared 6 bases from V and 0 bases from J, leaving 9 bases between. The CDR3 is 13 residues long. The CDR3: CSVVENSNQPQHF. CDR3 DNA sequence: TGCAGCGTGGTAGAGAATAGCAATCAGCCCCAGCATTTT.